These 10 T cell receptor beta chains originate from one sample sequenced in a study of spatial heterogeneity in lung cancer. Sample time point: sample taken at primary tumor resection. The authors sequenced whole RNA from tumor, nontumor lung or frozen PBMC without sorting. Each CDR3 protein gets one entry after TCRdb re-called the 5' RACE reads with MiXCR. Of tens of thousands of distinct CDR3 sequences in the sample, around 5.8% were seen once. Source: PBMCs, taken at surgery. These receptors were taken from a male donor with early-stage non-small cell lung cancer.

Many counts were recorded for this clonotype. V gene TRBV7-2 combines with J gene TRBJ2-1; 10 bases match TRBD1. Germline-derived CDR1 and CDR2 are SGHTA and FQGNSA. V dropped 2 bases and J dropped 4; count of bases not matched to a gene: 5. The CDR3 covers 16 residues. The CDR3 region has the DNA TGTGCCAGCAGCTTATCCGGGACAGGGGTTTACAATGAGCAGTTCTTC. Translated, it gives CASSLSGTGVYNEQFF.

This clonotype was picked up many times. V gene TRBV12-3 or TRBV12-4 combines with J gene TRBJ1-2, with a weak D call TRBD1 (5 bases). The V gene lost 3 bases and the J gene lost 1 base, with 6 bases spanning the gap. This CDR3 has 13 residues. CDR3 DNA: TGTGCCAGCAGTTTGGGGGTTAACTATGGCTACACCTTC. Protein sequence: CASSLGVNYGYTF.

This clonotype was counted ten times or more. The gene calls are TRBV9 and TRBJ1-1; D perhaps matches TRBD1 (5 bases). The CDR3 loop spans 14 amino acids. Trimming cost V 3 bases and J 4 bases, with 13 bases left between them. Germline CDR1 and CDR2: SGDLS and YYNGEE. Here the CDR3 reads CASSARSGATEAFF. The CDR3 DNA reads as TGTGCCAGCAGCGCTCGCAGCGGGGCCACTGAAGCTTTCTTT. Based on the CDR3 plus reference TRBV9 and TRBJ1-1, the full variable domain is DSGVTQTPKHLITATGQRVTLRCSPRSGDLSVYWYQQSLDQGLQFLIQYYNGEERAKGNILERFSAQQFPDLHSELNLSSLELGDSALYFCASSARSGATEAFFGQGTRLTVV.

In this sample, this clonotype turned up many times. The rearrangement links TRBV2 to TRBJ1-1; D is undetermined. Trimming pared 6 bases from V and 4 bases from J, leaving 9 bases between. The CDR3 spans 12 residues. Germline CDR1 and CDR2: SNHLY and FYNNEI. The chain's CDR3 is CASSPSSTEAFF. In DNA, the CDR3 is TGTGCCAGCAGCCCGTCGAGCACTGAAGCTTTCTTT.

Many counts were recorded for this clonotype. The chain is built from TRBV12-3 or TRBV12-4 and TRBJ2-5, with no clear D. V was cut by 6 bases and J by 5 bases, with 10 bases left in between. The CDR3 totals 12 residues. The CDR3 DNA sequence: TGTGCCAGCAGACCGGACGGGGAGACCCAGTACTTC. As protein: CASRPDGETQYF.

This clonotype was found many times. The chain joins TRBV6-1 to TRBJ2-7; D not certain. V was trimmed by 6 bases and J by 3 bases, leaving 12 bases between them. Germline V lookup: CDR1 MNHNS, CDR2 SASEGT. The CDR3 totals 13 residues. The CDR3 loop reads CASRSAESYEQYF. The CDR3 bases are TGTGCCAGCAGGTCGGCAGAGAGCTACGAGCAGTACTTC.

This clonotype was seen a few times. The chain joins TRBV27 to TRBJ2-1, with 15 bases identical to TRBD2. CDR1 MNHEY and CDR2 SMNVEV come from the germline V gene (reference sequence). After removal of 4 bases from V and 0 bases from J, the junction contained 10 bases not matched to a gene. This CDR3 contains 20 residues. The DNA of the CDR3 is TGTGCCAGCAGTTCCGTATCCGGGACTAGCGGGGGGCGCTCCTACAATGAGCAGTTCTTC. It codes for CASSSVSGTSGGRSYNEQFF.

The sample holds many counts of this clonotype. The J gene is TRBJ2-4, the V gene TRBV12-3 or TRBV12-4; tentative D call: TRBD1 (5 bases). V was cut by 1 base and J by 1 base, with 20 bases left in between. The CDR3 covers 19 residues. The CDR3 region has the DNA TGTGCCAGCAGTTTAGTACAGATTCAGGGTATATCGGCCAAAAACATTCAGTACTTC. It specifies CASSLVQIQGISAKNIQYF.

This clonotype was seen more than once but under ten times. This chain links TRBV7-2 with TRBJ1-4, with 9 positions matching TRBD1. Unmatched junction bases numbered 7, after V lost 0 bases and J lost 8 bases. CDR3 size: 16 residues. CDR1 is SGHTA, CDR2 FQGNSA, per germline. The CDR3: CASSLAMGQGGEKLFF. For the CDR3, the DNA is TGTGCCAGCAGCTTAGCCATGGGACAGGGTGGCGAAAAACTGTTTTTT.

A remark on this clonotype: Mismatch with germline at one junction end may stem from a read error. The chain links TRBV18 to TRBJ2-7, with D tentatively TRBD1 (6 bases). This CDR3 is built from 13 residues. CDR1 KGHSH and CDR2 LQKENI come from the germline V gene. The CDR3, as DNA: TGTGCCAGCTCACCGGACAGTTTCTACGGGCAGTACTTC. It specifies CASSPDSFYGQYF.